What follows describes a single T cell receptor beta chain. The likely explanation is a read error, given a far larger clone one base away. Distinct nucleotide sequences in the sample also encode this CDR3. Time point defined: baseline pretreatment blood. The treatment: 15 Gy SBRT to primary tumor, nephrectomy 4 weeks later. The entry originates in a study of radiation and T cells in renal cell carcinoma. The assay was immunoSEQ multiplex PCR, and TCRdb's table has in-frame clones only and misses some. Of just over 95,000 clones in the sample, about 86% were seen once. The starting material was blood, obtained from a patient whose treatment included radiotherapy and nephrectomy. This clonotype was sampled from a man in his fifties with renal cell carcinoma.

The CDR3 is CASSVNYVEQYF. The CDR3 DNA follows: TGCGCCAGCAGCGTGAATTATGTCGAGCAGTACTTC. This chain links TRBV5-1 with TRBJ2-7; no reliable D call. This CDR3 spans 12 amino acids. V shed 4 bases and J shed 6 bases, with 11 bases lying between them. Germline V gene data show CDR1 as SGHRS and CDR2 as YFSETQ.